A single sample is the source of the 16 T cell receptor beta chains below, sequenced in a study of blood T cell repertoires in COVID-19 (dated by TCRdb to 2020 to 2022). Library preparation employed the immunoSEQ multiplex PCR assay. Not all clones reach the TCRdb copy of this immuneACCESS table, which keeps in-frame sequences only. Checked studies attribute under half of the gap to unresolved V genes and leave the rest unexplained. The sample contains roughly 500,000 clones, approximately 85% of them found a single time. The ten largest account for approximately 3.4% of the sample. Sample: peripheral blood. Receptor source: a human donor in a cohort sampled during active COVID-19.

The rearrangement uses TRBV7-2 and TRBJ1-2, with D maybe TRBD1 (6 bases). V shed 5 bases and J shed 8 bases, with 18 bases lying between them. Germline V gives CDR1 SGHTA, CDR2 FQGNSA. The CDR3 spans 14 residues. The CDR3 bases are TGTGCCAGCAGCCCGGCAGGGGTACGGGGAGGCTACACCTTC. It is translated as CASSPAGVRGGYTF.

V is TRBV7-2 and J is TRBJ2-7; 8 positions match TRBD1. CDR1 is SGHTA, CDR2 FQGNSA, per germline. The CDR3 is 15 amino acids. J was trimmed by 0 bases and V by 4 bases; bases with no gene match: 5. Written as DNA, the CDR3 is TGTGCCAGCAGCTCTGGACAGGGAGTCTCCTACGAGCAGTACTTC. As protein: CASSSGQGVSYEQYF.

V and J are TRBV21-1 and TRBJ2-1; the D call TRBD2 from the table was never checked on the DNA. TRBV21-1 is listed as a pseudogene. The CDR3 totals 20 residues. CDR3 region: CASRGPRDRGTSGRFSEQFF. CDR3 bases: TGTGCCAGCAGGGGACCCCGGGACAGAGGGACTAGCGGGAGGTTCAGTGAGCAGTTCTTC.

The genes are TRBV13 and TRBJ2-1, with D unresolved. V lost 1 base and J 0 bases, leaving 4 bases between the germline ends. The CDR3 covers 14 residues. Germline lookup yields CDR1 PRHDT and CDR2 FYEKMQ (reference sequence). CDR3 DNA: TGTGCCAGCAGCTTAGTATCCTCCTACAATGAGCAGTTCTTC. Translation: CASSLVSSYNEQFF.

The rearrangement uses TRBV4-2 and TRBJ2-7; 7 nucleotides line up with TRBD2. The CDR3 is 16 residues long. Germline CDR1 is LGHNA and CDR2 is YNFKEQ. Trimming removed 0 bases from V and 2 bases from J; junction bases left unmatched: 7. DNA for the CDR3: TGTGCCAGCAGCCAAGAGGCTAGCGGACTACCCTACGAGCAGTACTTC. Protein: CASSQEASGLPYEQYF.

The chain recombines TRBV4-3 with TRBJ2-5; the D is unclear. This CDR3 is built from 12 residues. Trimming removed 1 base from V and 5 bases from J, with 5 bases in between. CDR1 and CDR2 (germline): LGHNA, YSLEER. CDR3 in DNA: TGCGCCAGCAGCCAAGGTTCGGAGACCCAGTACTTC. It codes for CASSQGSETQYF.

This chain joins TRBV15 and TRBJ1-2, with D maybe TRBD1 (5 bases). This CDR3 has 15 amino acids. Germline V gives CDR1 LNHNV, CDR2 YYDKDF (reference sequence). Trimming cost V 1 base and J 3 bases, with 12 bases left between them. The CDR3 nucleotides are TGTGCCACCAGCAGAGTTGGGGCGGAGTACTATGGCTACACCTTC. The encoded protein is CATSRVGAEYYGYTF.

There are many counts of this clone. The V and J genes are TRBV5-1 and TRBJ1-2; D is unclear. The CDR3 is 15 residues long. CDR1 is SGHRS, CDR2 YFSETQ, per germline. Trimming cost V 0 bases and J 2 bases, with 11 bases left between them. CDR3 DNA: TGCGCCAGCAGCTTGGCCGAAACAGTGAACTATGGCTACACCTTC. The encoded protein is CASSLAETVNYGYTF.

J is TRBJ1-2 and V is TRBV20-1; possible D gene TRBD1, 5 bases. V was clipped by 7 bases and J by 5 bases, with 11 bases between them. The CDR3 runs to 11 residues. Germline CDR1 is DFQATT and CDR2 is SNEGSKA (reference sequence). CDR3 coding DNA: TGCAGTGGGCAGGGTTTTTATGGCTACACCTTC. Translation: CSGQGFYGYTF.

J is TRBJ2-7 and V is TRBV30, with D tentatively TRBD1 (5 bases). Trimming removed 5 bases from V and 2 bases from J, with 10 bases in between. CDR1 and CDR2 (germline): GTSNPN, SVGIG (reference sequence). The CDR3 contains 12 residues. In nucleotides, the CDR3 is TGTGCCTGGGGGGCAGGGACCTACGAGCAGTACTTC. Translated, it gives CAWGAGTYEQYF.

The V gene is TRBV7-3, the J gene TRBJ2-3; 8 bases align to TRBD2. With V trimmed by 4 bases and J by 3 bases, 9 bases remained unmatched. This CDR3 is built from 16 residues. The germline gives CDR1 SGHTA, CDR2 FQGTGA. CDR3 residues: CASSSRSSGSTDTQYF. CDR3 nucleotides: TGTGCCAGCAGCTCCAGGTCTAGCGGGTCTACAGATACGCAGTATTTT.

V and J are TRBV9 and TRBJ1-1, with D maybe TRBD1 (6 bases). Germline loops: CDR1 SGDLS, CDR2 YYNGEE. The ends were cut back, 0 bases at V and 6 bases at J, with 12 bases in the middle. The CDR3 runs to 14 residues. The CDR3 loop reads CASSVGQVTAEAFF. CDR3 bases: TGTGCCAGCAGCGTAGGACAGGTTACTGCTGAAGCTTTCTTT.

CDR3 amino acids: CATAGTGSTDTQYF. CDR3 bases: TGTGCCACCGCCGGGACAGGGAGCACAGATACGCAGTATTTT. J is TRBJ2-3 and V is TRBV10-3, with 9 bases aligning to TRBD1. This CDR3 region has 14 residues. Germline CDR1 reads ENHRY; CDR2 reads SYGVKD. V trimming: 10 bases; J trimming: 0 bases; junction bases outside the gene matches: 5.

The chain combines TRBV6-2 or TRBV6-3 with TRBJ2-7, with no clear D. Germline V gives CDR1 MNHEY, CDR2 SVGEGT. The CDR3 has 12 amino acids. V gave up 2 bases and J gave up 4 bases, with 6 bases separating them. The CDR3 spells CASSYTLYEQYF. The DNA of the CDR3 is TGTGCCAGCAGTTACACCCTATACGAGCAGTACTTC.

The chain links TRBV5-1 to TRBJ1-4, with 9 bases identical to TRBD1. V was pared by 7 bases and J by 5 bases, with 15 bases of the junction left unmatched. The V gene's germline CDR1 is SGHRS and CDR2 YFSETQ. There are 17 residues in the CDR3. The CDR3 sequence is CASSNPNSGQGNEKLFF. CDR3 nucleotides: TGCGCCAGCTCTAATCCAAATTCGGGACAGGGCAATGAAAAACTGTTTTTT.

V gene TRBV4-1 combines with J gene TRBJ2-6, with D perhaps matching TRBD1 (5 bases). The CDR3 has 15 amino acids. The V and J ends lost 4 bases and 11 bases respectively, with 18 bases between them. Germline V gives CDR1 MGHRA, CDR2 YSYEKL. CDR3 residues: CASSPDQGPPHVLTF. DNA of the CDR3: TGCGCCAGCAGCCCGGACCAGGGCCCCCCTCACGTCCTGACTTTC.